These 2 T cell receptor beta chains came from one sample sequenced in a study of cytomegalovirus exposure and HLA in healthy donors (dated by TCRdb to 2016 to 2017). Library preparation employed the immunoSEQ multiplex PCR assay. A mixture of 60 forward primers for TCR Vbeta segments and 13 reverse primers for TCR Jbeta segments was used in the multiplex PCR. The table comes from immuneACCESS by way of TCRdb, which keeps in-frame sequences with V and J called. Part of the clones is missing from these tables; in studies checked, under half for an unresolved V gene and the rest for unknown reasons. The sample table shows about 140,000 clones, and about three quarters are seen once. Clones ranked in the top ten supply about 3.9% of the sample. The source material was PBMCs. These receptor sequences come from a man between 18 and 35 years old in good health and CMV-seronegative.

V is TRBV6-5 and J is TRBJ1-2; D is ambiguous. Trimming stripped 5 bases from V and 4 bases from J, with 14 bases between. This CDR3 has 14 residues. Germline CDR1 is MNHEY and CDR2 is SVGAGI. CDR3 protein: CASSPGRTFYGYTF. CDR3 sequence (DNA): TGTGCCAGCAGTCCCGGACGGACTTTCTATGGCTACACCTTC.

This chain uses TRBV7-9 with TRBJ2-5; D might be TRBD1 (5 bases). The J call may be incorrect, as the DNA end agrees better with TRBJ2-7. The CDR3 totals 14 residues. Germline V gene lookup returns CDR1 SEHNR and CDR2 FQNEAQ (reference sequence). The CDR3 nucleotides are TGTGCCAGCAGCTTTGCGTCAGGGTCCTACGAGCAGTACTTC. This gives the protein CASSFASGSYEQYF.